This TCR beta chain emerged from a study of cytomegalovirus exposure and HLA in healthy donors (dated by TCRdb to the late 2010s). Broadly, across the study: An earlier analysis of several hundred of the donors reported about 280 Gb of sequence data and around 110 million unique TCR beta sequences obtained from roughly 170 million T cells. About 280 gigabases of sequencing data and around 88 million unique TCR sequences made up an early release that covered several hundred HLA-typed donors. The genetic ancestry cluster associated with self-reported Caucasian donors included 80% to 90% of the approximately 430 genotyped donors. The study was designed to test whether signatures of past pathogen exposure could be identified by cataloging public T cell receptors. The T cell repertoires of some 670 subjects were profiled by immunosequencing and related to cytomegalovirus serostatus. In addition to the first cohort of around 670 subjects, a separate validation cohort of 100 to 150 different subjects was used. To predict cytomegalovirus infection status, the study brought together high-throughput TCR immunosequencing, statistical association of individual TCRs with disease status, and machine learning. To study patterns of TCR occurrence, a later analysis re-analyzed previously published TCR beta repertoires from just over 650 donors and added high-resolution HLA genotyping. In the later analysis, no new phenotypic data were used to find candidate immune exposures; instead, reliance was placed on TCR beta sequences and their occurrence across donors. An earlier analysis of 500 to 650 of the donors applied high-throughput TCR beta sequencing to assess whether each TCR beta V gene segment acted as functional or pseudogenic. Donor age, sex, ethnicity and CMV serostatus were collected together with the repertoire data. Genome-wide SNP genotypes for about 60% of the roughly 670 donors were used in a later genetic analysis, which treated that subset as a discovery cohort. All discovery cohort repertoires had been generated using a single sequencing platform. HLA typing included class I and class II loci at four-digit resolution. Typing coverage varied by locus: roughly 629-630 donors for A, B, C, DRB1 and DQB1; roughly 500 for DQA1; around 610 for DPA1; approximately 470 for DPB1. Several DR-DQ haplotypes were treated as single units for association and clustering because of strong linkage in the cohort. Across some 400 genotyped donors of the cohort, an average of roughly 250,000 unique TCR beta nucleotide sequences per donor were sequenced, and roughly 18% of those sequences were non-productive. General study outcomes and caveats: The classifier was reported to diagnose cytomegalovirus status with high specificity and sensitivity in both the original cohort and the validation cohort. This cohort had only TCR beta chains sequenced, and the lack of alpha or paired-chain data limited which features could be detected. According to the authors, the approach could potentially be generalized to other disease states and immunological phenotypes. While some public TCRs were present in many individuals, most TCR sequences turned up only very rarely across donors. Because counts were too low, more than 15 rarely observed V segments, including chromosome 9 orphons, were left out of the earlier analysis of approximately 580 of the donors. The 87-base-pair reads could not distinguish some IMGT-functional V segments, including TRBV6-2 and TRBV6-3, so those segments were excluded. Linkage disequilibrium might explain the correlated functional status among segregating V segments, but an unknown experimental factor could not be excluded. A later analysis found that HLA-associated TCR beta chains were more clonally expanded and had lower generation probabilities than equally common non-associated chains. In an earlier analysis of around 500 of the donors, most TCR beta V segments appeared in productive rearrangements about 87% or about 30% of the time, broadly matching IMGT annotations. Assigning TCR associations to individual alleles was difficult when HLA alleles, especially DR and DQ, strongly co-occurred. In a later analysis, around 17,000 TCR beta sequences were associated with specific HLA alleles at a false discovery rate of 0.05. For the cohort, immune exposure information was limited to CMV serostatus. A cluster of highly shared sequence variants was judged likely to be a technical artifact of the sequencing pipeline. A later analysis found that most CMV-associated TCR beta chains appeared HLA-restricted, with HLA associations seemingly driven largely by CMV exposure. Sequencing depth was assumed to be roughly uniform across donors in the presence/absence analyses, though that assumption may not hold. HLA typing was unavailable for some donors at each locus, so association tests used only the typed subset. In vitro tests confirmed that a few of the cytomegalovirus-associated TCR beta chains recognize cytomegalovirus antigens. According to a later analysis, parvovirus B19, influenza, CMV and Epstein-Barr virus appeared linked to several top co-occurrence clusters. According to a later genetic analysis, donors in an Asian-associated ancestry cluster had fewer N-insertions in productive TCRs than the approximately 700-donor mean. An association between a missense DCLRE1C variant and V-gene and J-gene trimming of TCR beta chains was found in a later genetic analysis and replicated in an independent cohort. The study listed 150 to 200 TCR beta chains as associated with cytomegalovirus. A further reported finding was that TCR beta sequences accurately predicted the HLA-A and HLA-B alleles for most subjects in the first cohort. In a later analysis, the rate of TCR association differed among HLA loci, with DRB1 alleles having the most associated TCRs and HLA-C alleles having the fewest.

Libraries were made using the immunoSEQ multiplex PCR assay. For the multiplex PCR, a mixture combining 60 forward primers for TCR Vbeta segments and 13 reverse primers for TCR Jbeta segments was used. The CDR3 region of rearranged TCR beta genes was amplified from genomic DNA with a multiplex PCR assay. On the Illumina HiSeq System, the amplified TCR beta libraries were sequenced as 87-base-pair reads. Under the source paper's analysis protocol: A later analysis tallied about 77 million unique TCR beta chains across the 666 repertoires, and about 12 million of those chains were shared by two or more donors. To remove PCR and sequencing errors, raw reads were error-corrected and collapsed into unique sequences using a nearest-neighbor algorithm that merged closely related sequences. Alignment of CDR3 sequences to IMGT reference sequences was used to assign V, D and J gene segments. For a sequence to be retained, a match of at least six nucleotides to both a V gene segment and a J gene segment was required. A rearrangement was called productive if the CDR3 had no stop codons and remained in frame with V and J, and every other rearrangement was called non-productive. CDR3 was defined by IMGT convention, running from the second conserved V-encoded cysteine to the conserved J-encoded phenylalanine. The earlier analysis of 500 to 600 of the donors excluded sequences that lacked an unambiguous match to a single V gene segment. In an earlier analysis of 587 of the donors, V segments were called functional above 56.7% productive rearrangements and were called segregating when the between-donor standard deviation exceeded 5%. To diagnose cytomegalovirus status from the catalog of TCR beta chain sequences, a statistical classification framework was built. A later analysis assigned V and J genes by comparing TCR nucleotide sequences with IMGT/GENE-DB human TR gene sequences. In a later analysis, CDR3 sequences and most-parsimonious VDJ recombination scenarios were assigned using the TCRdist pipeline. In a later analysis, each TCR beta chain was defined by its CDR3 amino acid sequence together with its V-gene family, and reads without a unique V-gene family were excluded. In a later analysis, nearly 600 highly shared, low-generation-probability nucleotide sequences were removed to address suspected cross-contamination and a sequencing artifact. A later analysis calculated a clonal expansion index for each public chain from normalized within-repertoire ranks of inferred template counts. In a later analysis, generation probabilities were computed with a VDJ recombination model fitted to out-of-frame rearrangements, and the resulting probabilities were checked against IGoR. A later analysis scored TCR-TCR, TCR-HLA and TCR-CMV co-occurrence with hypergeometric tests, applying a repertoire-size bias correction to TCR pairs. False discovery rates were estimated in a later analysis by permuting HLA or CMV assignments 20 times. A later analysis grouped co-occurring TCRs with DBSCAN, adding TCRdist sequence similarity when clustering within HLA-allele-positive subsets. For co-occurrence clustering, repertoires with fewer than 30,000 or more than 120,000 public chains were excluded, along with roughly 5 repertoires with anomalous nucleotide sharing. Sourced from immuneACCESS, this table was stored by TCRdb with only in-frame sequences that have V and J called. A share of the clones is absent; for the studies checked, an unresolved V gene accounts for under half, and the remainder has no known explanation. That table supplies the V and J calls and clone size; D and trimming were determined from the DNA. This sample has tens of thousands of clones in its table, and roughly 80% of those were observed once. The ten largest clones take up approximately 7.8% of the sample.

CDR1 and CDR2, per the germline V gene, are MNHNS and SASEGT. The junction carries 10 bases between V and J, which are trimmed by 4 bases and 9 bases respectively. The CDR3 starts with the cysteine, ends with the phenylalanine, and has 13 residues. Only CDR3 DNA remains: 39 bases, in frame from the first base. This clone was observed at least ten times. Its antigen target is currently unknown. Base qualities were left out, and no much larger clone turns up one base away. In total, roughly 670 healthy bone marrow donors made up the cohort. At the time of sampling, all cohort members were nominally healthy, though unrecorded immune exposures were likely present. The donor tested CMV seropositive, placing the donor among the roughly 300 seropositive members of the cohort. Every donor gave a peripheral blood sample, and the peripheral blood mononuclear cells from that sample were used for TCR beta sequencing. The Qiagen DNeasy Blood Extraction Kit was used to extract genomic DNA from the blood cell samples.

The chain links TRBV6-1 with TRBJ1-6; 5 matching bases give a weak D call of TRBD1. The sample was PBMCs. This receptor was identified in a woman aged 25 to 39 in good health and CMV-seropositive. The bases are TGTGCCAGCAGTGGACAGTCGGGTTCACCCCTCCACTTT. This gives the protein CASSGQSGSPLHF.